This TCR beta chain is drawn from a study of spatial heterogeneity in lung cancer. The wider study: Donors were roughly 70 untreated early-stage non-small cell lung cancer patients. Where present, follow-up PBMC were sequenced a median of about 2 years after resection.

TCRdb reprocessed the 5' RACE reads via MiXCR and lists one record per CDR3 protein. Of some 110,000 distinct CDR3 sequences in the sample, 9% to 15% are singletons; the top ten hold roughly 15%. The time point denotes: blood at routine non-recurrence follow-up after resection. Whole RNA obtained from tumor, nontumor lung or frozen PBMC underwent sequencing without sorting. Looked up from germline, CDR1 is SGHAT and CDR2 is FQDESV (reference sequence). The ends were cut back, 5 bases at V and 3 bases at J, with 13 bases in the middle. The CDR3 totals 15 residues. The specimen comprised PBMCs, sampled at follow-up. The TCR sequence derives from a male donor with early-stage non-small cell lung cancer. The J gene is TRBJ2-2, the V gene TRBV11-1; D might be TRBD1 (7 bases). The CDR3 DNA sequence: TGTGCCAGCAGCCCAGGGGGGACTCACACCGGGGAGCTGTTTTTT. Amino acids: CASSPGGTHTGELFF.